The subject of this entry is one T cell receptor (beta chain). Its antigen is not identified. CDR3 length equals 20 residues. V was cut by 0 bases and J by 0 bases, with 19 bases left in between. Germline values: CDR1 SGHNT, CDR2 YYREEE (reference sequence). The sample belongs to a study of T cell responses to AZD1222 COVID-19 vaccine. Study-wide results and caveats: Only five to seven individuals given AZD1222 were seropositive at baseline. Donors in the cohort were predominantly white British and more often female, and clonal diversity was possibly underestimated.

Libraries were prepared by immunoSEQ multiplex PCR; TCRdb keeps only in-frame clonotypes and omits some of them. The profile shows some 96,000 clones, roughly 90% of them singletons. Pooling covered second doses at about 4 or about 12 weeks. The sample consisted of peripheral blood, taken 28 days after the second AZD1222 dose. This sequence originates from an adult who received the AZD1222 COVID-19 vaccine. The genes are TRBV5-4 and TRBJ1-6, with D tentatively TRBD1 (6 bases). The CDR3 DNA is TGTGCCAGCAGCTTGGTGGTCCGATCAGGGGAGAGCTCCTATAATTCACCCCTCCACTTT. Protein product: CASSLVVRSGESSYNSPLHF. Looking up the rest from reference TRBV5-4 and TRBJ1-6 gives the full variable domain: ETGVTQSPTHLIKTRGQQVTLRCSSQSGHNTVSWYQQALGQGPQFIFQYYREEENGRGNFPPRFSGLQFPNYSSELNVNALELDDSALYLCASSLVVRSGESSYNSPLHFGNGTRLTVT.